What follows are 32 T cell receptor beta chains derived from one specimen sequenced in a study of vaccination effects on CD4 cells after COVID-19. The repertoire was sequenced with immunoSEQ multiplex PCR; TCRdb's copy has only in-frame clones and lacks some. In the table there are more than 55,000 clones, around 73% of which are singletons. Their target antigens are unknown. Scientists isolated CD4+ T cells after an approximately 9-day culture period ended. Participants each got two BNT162b2 or mRNA-1273 vaccine doses. The specimen comprised CD4+ T cells from PBMCs cultured without peptide, sampled after COVID-19 vaccination. These receptors originate from a human donor who received a COVID-19 vaccine.

The chain couples TRBV7-2 to TRBJ1-1; D perhaps matches TRBD1 (5 bases). The germline V and J ends were trimmed by 0 bases and 4 bases, with 15 bases remaining between them. CDR1 SGHTA and CDR2 FQGNSA come from the germline V gene. CDR3 length: 16 amino acids. The CDR3 reads CASSLAGAGTFTEAFF. The CDR3 DNA is TGTGCCAGCAGCTTAGCTGGGGCAGGGACGTTCACTGAAGCTTTCTTT.

This chain joins TRBV7-2 and TRBJ1-6, with D hard to call. The CDR3 totals 13 residues. The germline V gene encodes CDR1 SGHTA and CDR2 FQGNSA. Deletions cut 1 base from V and 14 bases from J, with 12 bases between. This CDR3 is CASSLGERVSLHF. DNA of the CDR3: TGTGCCAGCAGCTTAGGGGAAAGGGTTTCCCTCCACTTT.

In its sample, this clone was seen once. V usage is TRBV29-1 and J usage is TRBJ1-2; a weak D match, TRBD1 (6 bases). V dropped 1 base and J dropped 8 bases, with 14 bases sitting between them. Per the germline V gene, CDR1 is SQVTM and CDR2 is ANQGSEA. The length of the CDR3 is 13 residues. The CDR3 DNA is TGCAGCGTTGAAGGGAGCCTACAGGGAGGCTACACCTTC. This encodes CSVEGSLQGGYTF.

This clone was detected only once. The rearrangement uses TRBV15 and TRBJ2-5, with TRBD2 matching 12 bases. Trimming at V came to 2 bases and at J to 5 bases, leaving 6 bases not matched to a gene. CDR1 is LNHNV and CDR2 is YYDKDF in the germline V gene (reference sequence). The CDR3 spans 16 residues. The CDR3 coding sequence is TGTGCCACCAGCAGAAGGCTCACTAGCGGGGGGGAGACCCAGTACTTC. Translating gives CATSRRLTSGGETQYF.

This sequence joins TRBV6-5 and TRBJ2-7; 7 bases are shared with TRBD1. The CDR3 spans 13 residues. The V gene end was trimmed by 5 bases and the J gene end by 3 bases; junction bases not matched to a gene: 4. The V gene's germline CDR1 is MNHEY and CDR2 SVGAGI. CDR3 coding DNA: TGTGCCAGCAGTCTCCGGGACAGCTACGAGCAGTACTTC. Encoded protein: CASSLRDSYEQYF.

The gene calls are TRBV5-1 and TRBJ1-4, with 7 bases that match TRBD1. Germline-derived CDR1 and CDR2 are SGHRS and YFSETQ. The CDR3 consists of 15 residues. The J segment lost 3 bases and the V segment lost 0 bases, leaving 2 bases of the junction unmatched. CDR3: CASSLGGTANEKLFF. CDR3 nucleotides: TGCGCCAGCAGCTTGGGAGGGACAGCTAATGAAAAACTGTTTTTT. Drawing the rest from reference TRBV5-1 and TRBJ1-4, the complete variable domain is KAGVTQTPRYLIKTRGQQVTLSCSPISGHRSVSWYQQTPGQGLQFLFEYFSETQRNKGNFPGRFSGRQFSNSRSEMNVSTLELGDSALYLCASSLGGTANEKLFFGSGTQLSVL.

The rearrangement links TRBV7-9 to TRBJ1-1; TRBD1 might be the D (6 bases). Germline CDR1 and CDR2: SEHNR and FQNEAQ (reference sequence). The V end was cut by 6 bases, the J end by 5 bases, with 13 bases between. The CDR3 has 13 residues. The CDR3 loop is CASSYQQGTEAFF. The CDR3 DNA reads as TGTGCCAGCAGTTATCAACAGGGAACTGAAGCTTTCTTT. Looking up the rest from reference TRBV7-9 and TRBJ1-1 gives the full variable domain: DTGVSQNPRHKITKRGQNVTFRCDPISEHNRLYWYRQTLGQGPEFLTYFQNEAQLEKSRLLSDRFSAERPKGSFSTLEIQRTEQGDSAMYLCASSYQQGTEAFFGQGTRLTVV.

J is TRBJ2-3 and V is TRBV2; D perhaps matches TRBD2 (6 bases). Germline CDR1 SNHLY, CDR2 FYNNEI. This CDR3 is 14 amino acids long. V was shortened by 6 bases and J by 2 bases, with 12 bases between the two germline ends. CDR3 sequence: CASSLGGHTDTQYF. The CDR3, as DNA: TGTGCCAGCAGCTTGGGGGGTCACACAGATACGCAGTATTTT.

This rearrangement joins TRBV14 to TRBJ2-1; weak D call: TRBD2 (6 bases). The V and J ends lost 0 bases and 7 bases respectively, with 16 bases between them. The germline V gene has CDR1 SGHDN and CDR2 FVKESK. The CDR3 spans 16 residues. The CDR3 nucleotides are TGTGCCAGCAGCCAAGATATTGCGGGATATCGGAATGAGCAGTTCTTC. It is translated as CASSQDIAGYRNEQFF.

This clone occurred once. The chain links TRBV4-1 to TRBJ2-7, with D unresolved. This CDR3 contains 18 residues. Germline CDR1 MGHRA, CDR2 YSYEKL. V shed 0 bases and J shed 0 bases, with 18 bases lying between them. This chain's CDR3 is CASSQEASLGSSSYEQYF. The CDR3 bases are TGCGCCAGCAGCCAAGAGGCGTCGCTCGGGTCAAGCTCCTACGAGCAGTACTTC.

The chain carries TRBV5-1 and TRBJ1-3; TRBD1 might be the D (5 bases). The length of the CDR3 is 15 residues. Trimming left V 3 bases short and J 2 bases short, with 12 bases between. In germline, CDR1 is SGHRS, CDR2 YFSETQ. CDR3 DNA sequence: TGCGCCAGCAGCTATTCAGGGCCCACTGGAAACACCATATATTTT. Translating it yields CASSYSGPTGNTIYF.

V gene TRBV29-1 combines with J gene TRBJ1-2; D not resolved. The V gene's germline CDR1 is SQVTM and CDR2 ANQGSEA. Trimming took 0 bases from V and 8 from J, leaving 1 base between them. The CDR3 length is 9 residues. The CDR3 loop reads CSVEEGYTF. CDR3 sequence (DNA): TGCAGCGTTGAAGAAGGCTACACCTTC.

V is TRBV6-2 or TRBV6-3 and J is TRBJ1-2; TRBD1 agrees at 9 bases. The CDR3 has 16 amino acids. V shed 5 bases, J shed 6 bases, and the junction held 13 bases outside the gene matches. Germline CDR1 is MNHEY and CDR2 is SVGEGT. Written as DNA, the CDR3 is TGTGCCAGCAGTCCGTTGACAGGGGGATCGAGGAATGGCTACACCTTC. This translates into CASSPLTGGSRNGYTF.

This chain connects TRBV6-1 to TRBJ2-2; D gene unclear. Trimming removed 1 base from V and 2 bases from J, with 5 bases in between. The length of the CDR3 is 14 residues. CDR1 and CDR2 (germline): MNHNS, SASEGT. Here the CDR3 DNA reads TGTGCCAGCAGTGAAGTGCGCAACACCGGGGAGCTGTTTTTT. Its translation: CASSEVRNTGELFF.

The chain links TRBV5-8 to TRBJ1-5, with 8 bases that match TRBD1. The CDR3 spans 16 residues. V trimming: 4 bases; J trimming: 0 bases; junction bases outside the gene matches: 6. The germline CDR1 and CDR2 sequences are SGHTS and YDEGEE. CDR3 DNA sequence: TGTGCCAGCAGCCGGGGGACAGGCAATAGCAATCAGCCCCAGCATTTT. Amino acids: CASSRGTGNSNQPQHF.

The chain combines TRBV4-1 with TRBJ1-1; D unclear. Per germline, CDR1 MGHRA and CDR2 YSYEKL. Trimming took off 4 bases at V and 2 bases at J, with 11 bases between the two ends. The CDR3 loop spans 14 amino acids. The CDR3 DNA reads as TGCGCCAGCAGCCCTTTGTCCTCAAACACTGAAGCTTTCTTT. Its translation is CASSPLSSNTEAFF.

The chain is built from TRBV3-1 (or the pseudogene TRBV3-2) and TRBJ2-2; 7 bases fit TRBD2. Germline V lookup: CDR1 LGHDT, CDR2 YNNKEL (reference sequence). J lost 3 bases, V lost 5 bases, and 6 bases had no gene match. CDR3 length: 15 amino acids. The CDR3 protein is CASSNRDYYTGELFF. In nucleotides, the CDR3 is TGTGCCAGCAGCAACCGGGACTATTACACCGGGGAGCTGTTTTTT.

The chain carries TRBV11-2 and TRBJ1-6; D unclear. V lost 5 bases and J 0 bases, leaving 8 bases between the germline ends. In germline, CDR1 is SGHAT, CDR2 FQNNGV. The CDR3 length is 15 residues. CDR3 in amino acids: CASSQRRSYNSPLHF. In nucleotides, the CDR3 is TGTGCCAGCAGCCAAAGACGCTCCTATAATTCACCCCTCCACTTT. The full variable domain, rest sourced from reference TRBV11-2 and TRBJ1-6, is EAGVAQSPRYKIIEKRQSVAFWCNPISGHATLYWYQQILGQGPKLLIQFQNNGVVDDSQLPKDRFSAERLKGVDSTLKIQPAKLEDSAVYLCASSQRRSYNSPLHFGNGTRLTVT.

This rearrangement joins TRBV5-1 to TRBJ2-5, with 8 positions matching TRBD2. Trimming took 4 bases from V and 5 from J; bases not matched to a gene: 7. This CDR3 comprises 14 residues. Germline assignment: CDR1 SGHRS and CDR2 YFSETQ. The CDR3 region is CASSRGGGRETQYF. DNA for the CDR3: TGCGCCAGCAGCCGGGGGGGCGGTCGTGAGACCCAGTACTTC.

The chain combines TRBV5-4 with TRBJ1-2; 7 bases align to TRBD1. Germline-derived CDR1 and CDR2 are SGHNT and YYREEE (reference sequence). The junction had 4 bases not matched to a gene; V was cut back by 1 base and J by 7 bases. This CDR3 is built from 13 residues. CDR3 DNA: TGTGCCAGCAGCTTGATAGGGGGCCTTGGCTACACCTTC. This encodes CASSLIGGLGYTF.

The chain recombines TRBV19 with TRBJ1-5; weak D call: TRBD1 (5 bases). The CDR3 consists of 15 residues. Trimming pared 7 bases from V and 2 bases from J, leaving 15 bases between. Germline values: CDR1 LNHDA, CDR2 SQIVND (reference sequence). The CDR3 loop reads CASTPSGAGNQPQHF. Here the CDR3 DNA reads TGTGCCAGTACCCCTAGTGGGGCAGGCAATCAGCCCCAGCATTTT. The variable domain in full, with the rest retrieved from reference TRBV19 and TRBJ1-5, is DGGITQSPKYLFRKEGQNVTLSCEQNLNHDAMYWYRQDPGQGLRLIYYSQIVNDFQKGDIAEGYSVSREKKESFPLTVTSAQKNPTAFYLCASTPSGAGNQPQHFGDGTRLSIL.

This clone has only one observation. The genes are TRBV9 and TRBJ2-5, with TRBD2 as a possible D gene (6 bases). Germline CDR1 and CDR2: SGDLS and YYNGEE. The CDR3 is made up of 16 amino acids. V lost 0 bases to trimming and J lost 2 bases, with 14 bases between them. The CDR3 nucleotides are TGTGCCAGCAGCGTAGGAGTCGGGGGACCTCAAGAGACCCAGTACTTC. Encoded protein: CASSVGVGGPQETQYF.

The rearrangement uses TRBV30 and TRBJ2-1, with D tentatively TRBD1 (6 bases). The CDR3 runs 15 residues. Deletions cut 2 bases from V and 7 bases from J, with 18 bases between. Germline CDR1 and CDR2: GTSNPN and SVGIG (reference sequence). The CDR3: CAWSSLDRRLNEQFF. CDR3 DNA sequence: TGTGCCTGGAGTAGTTTGGACAGAAGGTTGAATGAGCAGTTCTTC.

The genes are TRBV29-1 and TRBJ2-5; no clear D gene. CDR3 length equals 14 residues. The V end was cut by 4 bases, the J end by 1 base, with 13 bases between. Germline V gene lookup returns CDR1 SQVTM and CDR2 ANQGSEA. CDR3 loop: CSVGWARFQETQYF. The CDR3 DNA is TGCAGCGTTGGTTGGGCGCGATTCCAAGAGACCCAGTACTTC. The full variable domain, completed using reference TRBV29-1 and TRBJ2-5, is SAVISQKPSRDICQRGTSLTIQCQVDSQVTMMFWYRQQPGQSLTLIATANQGSEATYESGFVIDKFPISRPNLTFSTLTVSNMSPEDSSIYLCSVGWARFQETQYFGPGTRLLVL.

This clone was seen more than once but under ten times. The chain joins TRBV6-5 to TRBJ2-5; the D call may be TRBD1 or TRBD2 (5 bases each). CDR1 is MNHEY, CDR2 SVGAGI, per germline. Trimming removed 1 base from V and 1 base from J, with 13 bases in between. The CDR3 runs to 16 residues. CDR3 amino acids: CASSYLGTGSQETQYF. The CDR3 DNA is TGTGCCAGCAGTTACTTGGGGACGGGAAGCCAAGAGACCCAGTACTTC.

This chain uses TRBV15 with TRBJ2-7; D is unclear. CDR3 size: 14 residues. Germline loops: CDR1 LNHNV, CDR2 YYDKDF (reference sequence). V dropped 0 bases and J dropped 10 bases, with 16 bases sitting between them. This chain's CDR3 is CATSRDPGQEPQYF. The CDR3, as DNA: TGTGCCACCAGCAGAGATCCGGGTCAGGAGCCCCAGTACTTC.

V and J are TRBV3-1 (or the pseudogene TRBV3-2) and TRBJ1-6; D remains unclear. Per germline, CDR1 LGHDT and CDR2 YNNKEL (reference sequence). Trimming took off 5 bases at V and 8 bases at J, with 13 bases between the two ends. CDR3 length: 14 residues. The CDR3, as DNA: TGTGCCAGCAGCGATGCGGGGTGGGATTCACCCCTCCACTTT. Protein product: CASSDAGWDSPLHF.

In its sample, this clone was seen a few times. The CDR3 nucleotides read TGTGCCAGCAGTTGGGGGCAGGAGACCCAGTACTTC. Translated, it gives CASSWGQETQYF. This chain uses TRBV12-3 or TRBV12-4 with TRBJ2-5, with a possible D match to TRBD1 (6 bases). V lost 4 bases to trimming and J lost 5 bases, with 8 bases between them. The CDR3 runs 12 residues.

This clone was seen more than once but under ten times. The chain recombines TRBV14 with TRBJ1-3; no clear D. Trimming took off 5 bases at V and 4 bases at J, with 9 bases between the two ends. Germline V lookup: CDR1 SGHDN, CDR2 FVKESK. The CDR3 consists of 13 residues. CDR3 loop: CASSASGGNTIYF. The CDR3 coding sequence is TGTGCCAGCAGCGCTAGTGGGGGAAACACCATATATTTT. The entire variable domain, with the rest obtained from reference TRBV14 and TRBJ1-3, is as follows: EAGVTQFPSHSVIEKGQTVTLRCDPISGHDNLYWYRRVMGKEIKFLLHFVKESKQDESGMPNNRFLAERTGGTYSTLKVQPAELEDSGVYFCASSASGGNTIYFGEGSWLTVV.

The chain employs TRBV3-1 (or the pseudogene TRBV3-2) and TRBJ1-2, with a possible D match to TRBD1 (5 bases). Trimming pared 1 base from V and 5 bases from J, leaving 11 bases between. There are 14 residues in the CDR3. CDR1 and CDR2 from the germline V gene are LGHDT and YNNKEL (reference sequence). CDR3 DNA: TGTGCCAGCAGCCAAGTAAGGGACTCTTATGGCTACACCTTC. Encoded protein: CASSQVRDSYGYTF.

A single count supports this clone. One end of the junction varies from germline; a read error may be responsible. The rearrangement links TRBV6-2 or TRBV6-3 to TRBJ2-7; D remains unclear. Germline V gene data show CDR1 as MNHEY and CDR2 as SVGEGT. The CDR3 is made up of 13 amino acids. CDR3 DNA sequence: TGTGCCAGCAGTTTGCCGGCCTCCAACGAGCAGTACTTC. It codes for CASSLPASNEQYF.

This clone was seen a single time. The rearrangement joins TRBV20-1 to TRBJ2-7; D may be TRBD2 (6 bases). V was pared by 4 bases and J by 6 bases, with 10 bases between. Germline V CDR1 and CDR2: DFQATT, SNEGSKA (reference sequence). CDR3 length: 11 residues. The DNA of the CDR3 is TGCAGTGCTAAGACTAGAAGCGAGCAGTACTTC. It codes for CSAKTRSEQYF.